The clone carrying this TCR beta chain has at least ten counts. Antigen: not known. The sample is drawn from a study of regulatory T cells in long-lasting Graves disease. Findings of the study overall: Those with persistent disease had in common more public clonotypes (about 3,000) than new patients (about 970).

The CDR3 contains 15 residues. Germline CDR1 reads SGHRS; CDR2 reads YFSETQ. Relying on iRepertoire HTBI primers and Arm-PCR of CDR3 regions, the team built TCR beta libraries. TCRdb analysed the multiplex PCR reads with MiXCR anew, one entry per CDR3 protein. Here the sample spans 400,000 to 450,000 distinct CDR3 sequences, 14% to 15% being singletons. Time point here: newly diagnosed GD, antithyroid drugs for less than 3 months. The TCR library was made from RNA extracted from PBMCs. The sample also formed part of further work on T cells in Graves' hyperthyroidism and ophthalmopathy. From that paper: Peripheral blood also featured most of the thyroid clonotypes expanded above 0.001.

This chain joins TRBV5-1 and TRBJ2-3; 10 nucleotides line up with TRBD2. The DNA end favors TRBJ2-5, so the J call may be wrong. The source of this sequence is a woman aged 25 to 39 with Graves disease. Source: peripheral blood mononuclear cells (PBMCs), taken at new diagnosis, from a patient treated with antithyroid drugs. The CDR3 DNA reads as TGCGCCAGCAGCTTGGCTCTAGCGGGAGATGAGACCCAGTACTTC. It translates to CASSLALAGDETQYF.